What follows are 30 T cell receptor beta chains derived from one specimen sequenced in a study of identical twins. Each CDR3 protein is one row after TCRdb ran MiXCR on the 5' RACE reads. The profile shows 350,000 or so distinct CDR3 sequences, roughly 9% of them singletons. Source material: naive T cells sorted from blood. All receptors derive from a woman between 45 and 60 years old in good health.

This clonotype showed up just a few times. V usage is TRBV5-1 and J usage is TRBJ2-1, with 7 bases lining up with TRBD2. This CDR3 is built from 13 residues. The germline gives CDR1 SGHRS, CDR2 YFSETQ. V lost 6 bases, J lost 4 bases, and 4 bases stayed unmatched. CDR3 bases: TGCGCCAGCAAGCGGGATAGATACAATGAGCAGTTCTTC. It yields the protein CASKRDRYNEQFF.

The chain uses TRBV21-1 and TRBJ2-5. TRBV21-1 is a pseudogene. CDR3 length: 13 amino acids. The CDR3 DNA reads TGTGCCAGCCCAATGGGGATGACGGAGACCCAGTACTTC. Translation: CASPMGMTETQYF.

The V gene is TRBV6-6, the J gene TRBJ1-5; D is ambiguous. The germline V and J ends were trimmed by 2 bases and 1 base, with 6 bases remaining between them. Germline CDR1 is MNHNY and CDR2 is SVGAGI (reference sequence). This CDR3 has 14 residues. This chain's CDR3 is CASSYGQSNQPQHF. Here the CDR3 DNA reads TGTGCCAGCAGTTACGGGCAGAGCAATCAGCCCCAGCATTTT.

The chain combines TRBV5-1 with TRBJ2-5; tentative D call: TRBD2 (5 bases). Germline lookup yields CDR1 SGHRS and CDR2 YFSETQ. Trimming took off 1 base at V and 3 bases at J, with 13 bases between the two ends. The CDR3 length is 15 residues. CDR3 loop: CASSLSGTDKETQYF. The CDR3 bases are TGCGCCAGCAGCTTGAGCGGAACAGATAAAGAGACCCAGTACTTC. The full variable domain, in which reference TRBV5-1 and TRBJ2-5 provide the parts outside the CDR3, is KAGVTQTPRYLIKTRGQQVTLSCSPISGHRSVSWYQQTPGQGLQFLFEYFSETQRNKGNFPGRFSGRQFSNSRSEMNVSTLELGDSALYLCASSLSGTDKETQYFGPGTRLLVL.

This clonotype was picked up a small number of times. The CDR3 region is CASSLRGFNTGELFF. DNA of the CDR3: TGTGCCAGCAGCTTACGAGGATTTAACACCGGGGAGCTGTTTTTT. The gene calls are TRBV7-9 and TRBJ2-2; D unresolved. Trimming took 2 bases from V and 2 from J, leaving 9 bases between them. The CDR3 is 15 residues long. CDR1 and CDR2 from the germline V gene are SEHNR and FQNEAQ (reference sequence). The whole variable domain, filled in from reference TRBV7-9 and TRBJ2-2, reads DTGVSQNPRHKITKRGQNVTFRCDPISEHNRLYWYRQTLGQGPEFLTYFQNEAQLEKSRLLSDRFSAERPKGSFSTLEIQRTEQGDSAMYLCASSLRGFNTGELFFGEGSRLTVL.

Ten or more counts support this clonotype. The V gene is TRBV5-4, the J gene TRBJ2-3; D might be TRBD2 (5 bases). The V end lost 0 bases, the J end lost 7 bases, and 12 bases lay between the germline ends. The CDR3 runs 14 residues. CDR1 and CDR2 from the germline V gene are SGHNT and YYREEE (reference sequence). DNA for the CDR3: TGTGCCAGCAGCTTGGATCGGGGTTTGAATACGCAGTATTTT. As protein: CASSLDRGLNTQYF.

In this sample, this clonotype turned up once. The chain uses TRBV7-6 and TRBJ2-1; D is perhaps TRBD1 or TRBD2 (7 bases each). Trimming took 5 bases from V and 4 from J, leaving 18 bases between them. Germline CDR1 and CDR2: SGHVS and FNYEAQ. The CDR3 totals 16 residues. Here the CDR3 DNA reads TGTGCCAGCAGCCCCCAGGGGGTGGGGGGGTACAATGAGCAGTTCTTC. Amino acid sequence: CASSPQGVGGYNEQFF.

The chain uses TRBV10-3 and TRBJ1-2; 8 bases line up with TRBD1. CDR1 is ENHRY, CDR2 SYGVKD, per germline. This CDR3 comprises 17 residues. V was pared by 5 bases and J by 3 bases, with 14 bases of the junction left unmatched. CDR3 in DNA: TGTGCCATCAGTCCCGGCTCGGGACAGGCAGGTGACTATGGCTACACCTTC. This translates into CAISPGSGQAGDYGYTF.

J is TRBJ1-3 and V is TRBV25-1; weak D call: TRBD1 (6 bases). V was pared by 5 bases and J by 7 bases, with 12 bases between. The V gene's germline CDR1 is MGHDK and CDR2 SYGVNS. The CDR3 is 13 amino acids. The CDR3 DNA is TGTGCCAGCAGTCTTACAGGGCGCAACACCATATATTTT. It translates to CASSLTGRNTIYF.

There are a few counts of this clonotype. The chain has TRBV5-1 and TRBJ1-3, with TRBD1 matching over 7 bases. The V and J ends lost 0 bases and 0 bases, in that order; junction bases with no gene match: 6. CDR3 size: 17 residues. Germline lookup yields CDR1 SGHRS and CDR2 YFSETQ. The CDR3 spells CASSLVGQVFSGNTIYF. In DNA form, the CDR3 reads TGCGCCAGCAGCTTGGTTGGACAGGTCTTCTCTGGAAACACCATATATTTT.

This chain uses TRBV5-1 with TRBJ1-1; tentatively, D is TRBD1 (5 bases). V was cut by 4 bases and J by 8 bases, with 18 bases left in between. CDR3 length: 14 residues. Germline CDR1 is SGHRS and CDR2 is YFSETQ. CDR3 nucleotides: TGCGCCAGCAGCACTCCAGGGAGTGGAGGGGAAGCTTTCTTT. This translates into CASSTPGSGGEAFF.

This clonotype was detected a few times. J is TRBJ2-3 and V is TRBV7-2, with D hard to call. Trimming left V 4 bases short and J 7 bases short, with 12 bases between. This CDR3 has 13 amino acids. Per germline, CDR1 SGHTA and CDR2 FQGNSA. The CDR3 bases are TGTGCCAGCAGCTACAGAACTGAGAATACGCAGTATTTT. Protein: CASSYRTENTQYF.

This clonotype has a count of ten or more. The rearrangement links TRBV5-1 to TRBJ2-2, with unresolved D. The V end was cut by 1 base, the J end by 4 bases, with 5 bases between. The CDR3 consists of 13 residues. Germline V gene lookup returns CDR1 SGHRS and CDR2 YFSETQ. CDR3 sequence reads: CASSLRITGELFF. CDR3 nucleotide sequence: TGCGCCAGCAGCTTGCGTATCACCGGGGAGCTGTTTTTT.

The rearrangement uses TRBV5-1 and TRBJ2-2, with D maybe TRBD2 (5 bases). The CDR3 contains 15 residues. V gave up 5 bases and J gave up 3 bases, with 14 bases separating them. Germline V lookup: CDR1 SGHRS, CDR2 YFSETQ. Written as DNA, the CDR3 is TGCGCCAGCAGACCAACTAGTAAGCACACCGGGGAGCTGTTTTTT. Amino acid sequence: CASRPTSKHTGELFF.

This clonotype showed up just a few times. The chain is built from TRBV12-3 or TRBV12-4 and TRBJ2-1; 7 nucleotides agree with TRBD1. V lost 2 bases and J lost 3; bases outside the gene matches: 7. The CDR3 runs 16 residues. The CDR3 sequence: CASSLLGDSYYNEQFF. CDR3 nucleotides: TGTGCCAGCAGTTTACTGGGGGACAGCTACTACAATGAGCAGTTCTTC.

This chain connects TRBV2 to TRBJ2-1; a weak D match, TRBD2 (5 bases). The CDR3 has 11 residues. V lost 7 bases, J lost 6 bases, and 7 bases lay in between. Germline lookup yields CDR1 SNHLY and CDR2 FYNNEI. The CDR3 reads CASIAGNEQFF. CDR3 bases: TGTGCCAGCATCGCGGGCAATGAGCAGTTCTTC.

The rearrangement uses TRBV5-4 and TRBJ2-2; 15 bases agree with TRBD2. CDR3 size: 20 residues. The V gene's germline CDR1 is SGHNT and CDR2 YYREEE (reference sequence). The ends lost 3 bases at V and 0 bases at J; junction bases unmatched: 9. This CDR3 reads CASSWERGLAGGSNTGELFF. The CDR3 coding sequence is TGTGCCAGCAGCTGGGAGCGAGGACTAGCGGGAGGGTCGAACACCGGGGAGCTGTTTTTT.

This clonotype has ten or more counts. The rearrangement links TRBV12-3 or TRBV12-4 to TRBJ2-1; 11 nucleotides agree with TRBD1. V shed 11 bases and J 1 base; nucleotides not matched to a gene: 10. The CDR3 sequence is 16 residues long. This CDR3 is CADQPWDRGSYNEQFF. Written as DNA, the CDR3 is TGTGCCGACCAACCCTGGGACAGGGGGTCCTACAATGAGCAGTTCTTC.

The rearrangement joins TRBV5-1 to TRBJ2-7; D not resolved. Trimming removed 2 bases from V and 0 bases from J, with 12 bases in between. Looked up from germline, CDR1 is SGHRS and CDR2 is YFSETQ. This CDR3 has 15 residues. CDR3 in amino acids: CASSFGGYSSYEQYF. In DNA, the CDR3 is TGCGCCAGCAGCTTTGGCGGTTATAGCTCCTACGAGCAGTACTTC. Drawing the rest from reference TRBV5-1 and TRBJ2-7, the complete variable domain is KAGVTQTPRYLIKTRGQQVTLSCSPISGHRSVSWYQQTPGQGLQFLFEYFSETQRNKGNFPGRFSGRQFSNSRSEMNVSTLELGDSALYLCASSFGGYSSYEQYFGPGTRLTVT.

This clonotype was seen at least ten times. The chain's CDR3 is CSARQGWDYGYTF. Written as DNA, the CDR3 is TGCAGTGCCAGGCAGGGATGGGACTATGGCTACACCTTC. V gene TRBV20-1 combines with J gene TRBJ1-2, with D perhaps TRBD1 (5 bases). The CDR3 consists of 13 residues. The germline V gene encodes CDR1 DFQATT and CDR2 SNEGSKA (reference sequence). The V end was cut by 6 bases, the J end by 3 bases, with 14 bases between.

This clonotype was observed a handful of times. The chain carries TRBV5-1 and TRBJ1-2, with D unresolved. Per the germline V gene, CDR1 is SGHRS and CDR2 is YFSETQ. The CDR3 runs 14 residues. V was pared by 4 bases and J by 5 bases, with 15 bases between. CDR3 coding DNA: TGCGCCAGCAGCGAAGACACGAAGGCTTATGGCTACACCTTC. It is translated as CASSEDTKAYGYTF.

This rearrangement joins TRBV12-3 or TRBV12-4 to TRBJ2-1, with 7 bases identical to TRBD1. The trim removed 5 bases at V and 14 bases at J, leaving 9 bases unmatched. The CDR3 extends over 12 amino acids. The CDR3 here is CASSPGFQGEFF. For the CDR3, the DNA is TGTGCCAGCAGTCCGGGATTTCAGGGGGAGTTCTTC.

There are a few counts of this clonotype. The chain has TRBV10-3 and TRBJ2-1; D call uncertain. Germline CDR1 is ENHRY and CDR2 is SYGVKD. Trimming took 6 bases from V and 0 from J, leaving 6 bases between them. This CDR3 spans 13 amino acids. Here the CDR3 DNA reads TGTGCCATCAGCTTATACTCCTACAATGAGCAGTTCTTC. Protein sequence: CAISLYSYNEQFF.

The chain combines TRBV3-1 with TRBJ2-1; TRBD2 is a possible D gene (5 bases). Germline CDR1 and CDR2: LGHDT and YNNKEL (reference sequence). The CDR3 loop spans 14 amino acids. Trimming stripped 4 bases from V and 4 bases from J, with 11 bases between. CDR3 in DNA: TGTGCCAGCAGCCCCCCGGACTTTTACAATGAGCAGTTCTTC. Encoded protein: CASSPPDFYNEQFF.

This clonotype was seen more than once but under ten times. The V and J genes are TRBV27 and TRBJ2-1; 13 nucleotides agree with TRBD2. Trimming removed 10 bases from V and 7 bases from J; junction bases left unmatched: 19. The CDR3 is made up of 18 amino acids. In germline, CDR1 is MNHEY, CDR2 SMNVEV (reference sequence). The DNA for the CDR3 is TGTGCCACCACCTCCGGACTAGCGGGAGCATACGTTGGGAATGAGCAGTTCTTC. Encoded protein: CATTSGLAGAYVGNEQFF.

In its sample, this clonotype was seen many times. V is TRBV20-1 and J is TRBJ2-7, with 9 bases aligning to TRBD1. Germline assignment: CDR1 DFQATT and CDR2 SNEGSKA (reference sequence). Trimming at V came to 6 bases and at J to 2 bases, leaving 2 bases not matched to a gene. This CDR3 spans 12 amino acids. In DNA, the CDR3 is TGCAGTGCAGGGACAGGGCCCTACGAGCAGTACTTC. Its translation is CSAGTGPYEQYF.

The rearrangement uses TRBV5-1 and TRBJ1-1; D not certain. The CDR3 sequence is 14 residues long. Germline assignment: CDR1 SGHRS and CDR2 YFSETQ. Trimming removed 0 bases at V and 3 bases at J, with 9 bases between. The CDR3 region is CASSLEGGDTEAFF. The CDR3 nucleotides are TGCGCCAGCAGCTTGGAGGGTGGGGACACTGAAGCTTTCTTT.

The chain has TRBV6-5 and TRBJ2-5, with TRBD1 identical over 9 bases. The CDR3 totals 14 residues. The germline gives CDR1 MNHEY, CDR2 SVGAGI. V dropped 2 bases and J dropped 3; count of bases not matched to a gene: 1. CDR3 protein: CASSYRDREETQYF. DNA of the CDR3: TGTGCCAGCAGTTACCGGGACAGGGAAGAGACCCAGTACTTC.

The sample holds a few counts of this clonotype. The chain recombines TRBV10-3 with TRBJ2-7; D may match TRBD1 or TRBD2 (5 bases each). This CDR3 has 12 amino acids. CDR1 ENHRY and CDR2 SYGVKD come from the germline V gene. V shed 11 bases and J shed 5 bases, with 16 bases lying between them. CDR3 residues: CAVTGTAHEQYF. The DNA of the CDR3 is TGTGCCGTGACCGGGACGGCCCACGAGCAGTACTTC.

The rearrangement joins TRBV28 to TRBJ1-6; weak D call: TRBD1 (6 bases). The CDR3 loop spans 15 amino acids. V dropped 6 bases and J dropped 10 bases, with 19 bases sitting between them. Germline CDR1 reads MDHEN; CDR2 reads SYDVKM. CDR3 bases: TGTGCCAGCAGCCCCTTCAGGGGAGTAAGATCACCCCTCCACTTT. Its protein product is CASSPFRGVRSPLHF.